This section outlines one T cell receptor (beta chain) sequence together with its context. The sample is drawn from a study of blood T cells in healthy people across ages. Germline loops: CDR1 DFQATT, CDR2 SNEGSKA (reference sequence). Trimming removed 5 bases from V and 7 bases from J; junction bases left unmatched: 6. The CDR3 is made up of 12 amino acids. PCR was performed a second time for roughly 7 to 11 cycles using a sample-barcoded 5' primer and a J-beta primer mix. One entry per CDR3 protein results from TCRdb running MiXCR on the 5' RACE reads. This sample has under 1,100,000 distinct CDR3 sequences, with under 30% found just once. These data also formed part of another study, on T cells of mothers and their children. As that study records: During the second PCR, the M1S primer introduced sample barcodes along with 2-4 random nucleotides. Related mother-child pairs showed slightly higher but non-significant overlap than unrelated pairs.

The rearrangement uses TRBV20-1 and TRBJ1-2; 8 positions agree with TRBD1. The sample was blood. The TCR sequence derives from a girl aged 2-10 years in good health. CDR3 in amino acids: CSALHTGGGYTF. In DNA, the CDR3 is TGCAGTGCTCTTCATACAGGGGGTGGCTACACCTTC.